This T cell receptor (beta chain) was observed in a study of shared clonotypes between healthy human individuals. Overall study results and limits: Among donors, sharing of clonotypes was expected to be affected by sequencing depth.

A remark on this clone: The antigen remains unidentified.

The method was immunoSEQ multiplex PCR; TCRdb's version includes in-frame clones alone and lacks a portion of them. Found here are roughly 510,000 clones, around 79% of them singletons; the top ten hold 9.5% to 15%. The V and J ends lost 2 bases and 3 bases, in that order; junction bases with no gene match: 3. CDR3 length equals 15 residues. Germline-derived CDR1 and CDR2 are MRHNA and SNTAGT. Healthy adults negative for HIV, lacking recent acute infections or vaccinations, served as donors. There were only Caucasian adults among the donors, and all lived in Nashville, Tennessee. Researchers drew on tens of millions of PBMCs for genomic DNA from unsorted samples.

Sequenced sample: PBMCs. The chain combines TRBV6-4 with TRBJ2-1; the match to TRBD1 covers 8 bases. This clonotype originated in a woman between 35 and 50 years old in good health. Some clones in this sample may be carry-over from other donors' samples. The CDR3 region is CASSDQGADYNEQFF. CDR3 in DNA: TGTGCCAGCAGTGACCAGGGGGCGGACTACAATGAGCAGTTCTTC.